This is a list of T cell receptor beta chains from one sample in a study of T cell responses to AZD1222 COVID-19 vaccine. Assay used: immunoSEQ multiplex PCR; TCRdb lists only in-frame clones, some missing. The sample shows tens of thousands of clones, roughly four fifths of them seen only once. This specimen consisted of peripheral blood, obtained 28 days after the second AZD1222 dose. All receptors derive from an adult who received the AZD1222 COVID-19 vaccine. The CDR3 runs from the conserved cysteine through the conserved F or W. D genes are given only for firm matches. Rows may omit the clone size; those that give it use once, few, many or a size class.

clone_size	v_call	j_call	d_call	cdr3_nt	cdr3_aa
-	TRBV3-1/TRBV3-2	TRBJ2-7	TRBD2	TGTGCCAGCAGCCAAGAGGGACTAGCCAACGAGCAGTACTTC	CASSQEGLANEQYF
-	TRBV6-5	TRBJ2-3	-	TGTGCCAGCAGGACTGCTTCCCCACGTCGGTATTTT	CASRTASPRRYF
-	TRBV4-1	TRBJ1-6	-	TGCGCCAGCAGCCGGCAGGCGGGTTCACCCCTCCACTTT	CASSRQAGSPLHF
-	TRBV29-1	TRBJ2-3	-	TGCAGCGTTGAGAATGTTGTTGGGGAGGTCACAGATACGCAGTATTTT	CSVENVVGEVTDTQYF
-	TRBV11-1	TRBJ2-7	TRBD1	TGTGCCAGCAGCTCCCAGCCGGACAGGCCCTACGAGCAGTACTTC	CASSSQPDRPYEQYF
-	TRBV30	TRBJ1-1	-	TGTGCCTGGTCGGTCAGCATGAACACTGAAGCTTTCTTT	CAWSVSMNTEAFF
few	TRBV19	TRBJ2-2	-	TGTGCCAGCTCAAGTTCGCTGGGCGGGGAGCTGTTTTTT	CASSSSLGGELFF
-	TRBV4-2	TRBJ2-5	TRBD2	TGTGCCAGCAGAAGCAGCGGGAGGAGGGAGACCCAGTACTTC	CASRSSGRRETQYF
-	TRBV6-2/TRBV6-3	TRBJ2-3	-	TGTGCCAGCAGTTACGGTTCAAGCACAGATACGCAGTATTTT	CASSYGSSTDTQYF
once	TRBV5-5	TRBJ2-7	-	TGTGCCAGCAGCTTGGAGGGCTTGAGCTCCTACGAGCAGTACTTC	CASSLEGLSSYEQYF
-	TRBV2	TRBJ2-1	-	TGTGCCACCCAAGGGGATCGAATCTACAATGAGCAGTTCTTC	CATQGDRIYNEQFF
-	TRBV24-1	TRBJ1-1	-	TGTGCCACCAGTGATGGGCAGGAGAACACTGAAGCTTTCTTT	CATSDGQENTEAFF
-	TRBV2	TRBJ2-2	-	TGTGCCAGCAGTGGGGTGGGGCTAGCCGGGGAGCTGTTTTTT	CASSGVGLAGELFF
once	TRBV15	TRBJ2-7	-	TGTGCCACCAGCAGAGATCTGGGCAGGACCTACGAGCAGTACTTC	CATSRDLGRTYEQYF
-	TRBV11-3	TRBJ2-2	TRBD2	TGTGCCAGCAGCTTAAGCGGGAGCTACACCGGGGAGCTGTTTTTT	CASSLSGSYTGELFF
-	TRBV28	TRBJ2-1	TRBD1	TGTGCCAGCAGTTTCGCGGGGCAGGGGGCGACCTACAATGAGCAGTTCTTC	CASSFAGQGATYNEQFF
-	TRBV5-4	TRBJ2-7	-	TGTGCCAGCAGACCCGGGCCGACGACTGTCTACGAGCAGTACTTC	CASRPGPTTVYEQYF
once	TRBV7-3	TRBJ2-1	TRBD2	TGTGCCAGCAGCTCCCTAGCGGGGAGGGCCGGGAATGAGCAGTTCTTC	CASSSLAGRAGNEQFF
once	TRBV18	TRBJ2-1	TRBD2	TGTGCCAGCTCGTATACTAGCGGGGGCTACAATGAGCAGTTCTTC	CASSYTSGGYNEQFF
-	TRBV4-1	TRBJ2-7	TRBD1	TGCGCCAGCAGCCAAGGGGACAGCTCCTACGAGCAGTACTTC	CASSQGDSSYEQYF
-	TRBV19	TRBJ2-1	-	TGTGCCAGTAGTATAGAAGGGGGCTCCTACAATGAGCAGTTCTTC	CASSIEGGSYNEQFF
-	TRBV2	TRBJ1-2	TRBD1	TGTGCCAGCAGTTTCGCCGGGACAGAGTATGGCTACACCTTC	CASSFAGTEYGYTF
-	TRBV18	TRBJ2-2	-	TGTGCCAGCTCACCAGGGACGGCGAACACCGGGGAGCTGTTTTTT	CASSPGTANTGELFF
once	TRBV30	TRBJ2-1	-	TGTGCCTGGAGTGACGAGAATGAGCAGTTCTTC	CAWSDENEQFF
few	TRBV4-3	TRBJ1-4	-	TGCGCCAGCAGTACGCAGGGGTTTGGTGAAAAACTGTTTTTT	CASSTQGFGEKLFF
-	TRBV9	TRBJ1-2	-	TGTGCCAGCAGCCCGACCCCGAGATATGGCTACACCTTC	CASSPTPRYGYTF
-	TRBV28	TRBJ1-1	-	TGTGCCAGCAGTAAGACGACCCGTCGATCTGAAGCTTTCTTT	CASSKTTRRSEAFF
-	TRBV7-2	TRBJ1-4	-	TGTGCCAGCAGCTCTACGGGCTCGGGGGAACTGTTTTTT	CASSSTGSGELFF
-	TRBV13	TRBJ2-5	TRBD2	TGTGCCAGCAGCTCCCTTCAGGCGGGAGGGCCTCGGGAGACCCAGTACTTC	CASSSLQAGGPRETQYF